Listed below are T cell receptor beta chains from one sample, sequenced in a study of blood T cell repertoires in COVID-19. The method was immunoSEQ multiplex PCR; TCRdb's version includes in-frame clones alone and lacks a portion of them. The sample includes approximately 130,000 clones, roughly four fifths of them seen just once. Material for sequencing was peripheral blood. The receptors were gathered from a human donor in a cohort sampled during active COVID-19. Both conserved end residues are part of each CDR3. D genes are given only for firm matches. Size values are once, few and many counts, or a class for expanded clones, and some rows have none.

j_call: TRBJ1-2
v_call: TRBV24-1
clone_size: NA
d_call: TRBD1
cdr3_aa: CATNRQGNYGYTF
cdr3_nt: TGTGCCACCAATAGACAGGGGAACTATGGCTACACCTTC

j_call: TRBJ1-1
v_call: TRBV18
clone_size: NA
d_call: NA
cdr3_aa: CASSFEQGNTEAFF
cdr3_nt: TGTGCCAGCTCATTTGAACAGGGAAACACTGAAGCTTTCTTT

j_call: TRBJ1-1
v_call: TRBV18
clone_size: NA
d_call: NA
cdr3_aa: CASSPETVNTEAFF
cdr3_nt: TGTGCCAGCTCACCGGAAACAGTGAACACTGAAGCTTTCTTT

j_call: TRBJ2-1
v_call: TRBV10-3
clone_size: NA
d_call: TRBD2
cdr3_aa: CAISESLAGSSYNEQFF
cdr3_nt: TGTGCCATCAGTGAGTCACTAGCGGGGAGCTCCTACAATGAGCAGTTCTTC

j_call: TRBJ2-2
v_call: TRBV9
clone_size: NA
d_call: NA
cdr3_aa: CASSVARGGSTGELFF
cdr3_nt: TGTGCCAGCAGCGTAGCCAGGGGAGGGAGCACCGGGGAGCTGTTTTTT

j_call: TRBJ2-1
v_call: TRBV27
clone_size: many
d_call: TRBD2
cdr3_aa: CASSTTSGWDEQFF
cdr3_nt: TGTGCCAGCAGCACTACTAGCGGATGGGATGAGCAGTTCTTC

j_call: TRBJ2-3
v_call: TRBV7-9
clone_size: NA
d_call: NA
cdr3_aa: CASSLVSGRGRPDTQYF
cdr3_nt: TGTGCCAGCAGCCTCGTATCCGGAAGGGGTCGTCCAGATACGCAGTATTTT

j_call: TRBJ2-7
v_call: TRBV7-2
clone_size: NA
d_call: TRBD1
cdr3_aa: CASSQGQGRGYEQYF
cdr3_nt: TGTGCCAGCAGCCAAGGACAGGGAAGAGGCTACGAGCAGTACTTC

j_call: TRBJ2-3
v_call: TRBV6-5
clone_size: NA
d_call: TRBD2
cdr3_aa: CASSFGTSGGTDTQYF
cdr3_nt: TGTGCCAGCAGTTTCGGGACTAGCGGGGGCACAGATACGCAGTATTTT

j_call: TRBJ1-4
v_call: TRBV10-3
clone_size: NA
d_call: TRBD1
cdr3_aa: CAISEGQENEKLFF
cdr3_nt: TGTGCCATCAGTGAGGGACAGGAAAATGAAAAACTGTTTTTT

j_call: TRBJ1-2
v_call: TRBV6-6
clone_size: once
d_call: NA
cdr3_aa: CASSYGGTSNYGYTF
cdr3_nt: TGTGCCAGCAGTTACGGAGGGACCTCTAACTATGGCTACACCTTC

j_call: TRBJ2-7
v_call: TRBV18
clone_size: few
d_call: NA
cdr3_aa: CASSPGGSYEQYF
cdr3_nt: TGTGCCAGCTCACCGGGGGGTTCCTACGAGCAGTACTTC

j_call: TRBJ1-3
v_call: TRBV11-2
clone_size: NA
d_call: NA
cdr3_aa: CASSPPPGNTIYF
cdr3_nt: TGTGCCAGCAGCCCCCCTCCTGGAAACACCATATATTTT